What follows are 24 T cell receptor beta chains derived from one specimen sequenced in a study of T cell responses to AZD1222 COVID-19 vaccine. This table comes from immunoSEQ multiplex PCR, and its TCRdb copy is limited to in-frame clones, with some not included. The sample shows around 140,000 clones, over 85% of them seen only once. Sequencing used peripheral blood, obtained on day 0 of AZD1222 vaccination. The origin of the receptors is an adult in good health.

CDR3 amino acids: CASSPWTDHNEQFF. Here the CDR3 DNA reads TGTGCCAGCAGTCCTTGGACAGACCACAATGAGCAGTTCTTC. The J gene is TRBJ2-1, the V gene TRBV6-5, with D possibly matching TRBD1 (6 bases). This CDR3 is built from 14 residues. Germline-derived CDR1 and CDR2 are MNHEY and SVGAGI. Trimming cost V 5 bases and J 5 bases, with 13 bases left between them.

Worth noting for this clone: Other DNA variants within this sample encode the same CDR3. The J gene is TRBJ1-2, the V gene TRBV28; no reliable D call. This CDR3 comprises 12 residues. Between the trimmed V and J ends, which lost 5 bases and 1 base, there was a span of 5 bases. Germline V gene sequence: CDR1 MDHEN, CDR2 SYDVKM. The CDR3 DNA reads TGTGCCAGCAGTCCCAGTAACTATGGCTACACCTTC. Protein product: CASSPSNYGYTF.

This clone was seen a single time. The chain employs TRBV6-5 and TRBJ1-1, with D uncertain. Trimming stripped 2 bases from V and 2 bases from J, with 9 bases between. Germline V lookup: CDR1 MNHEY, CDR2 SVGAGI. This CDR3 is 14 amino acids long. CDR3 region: CASSYQSVNTEAFF. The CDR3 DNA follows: TGTGCCAGCAGTTACCAATCCGTCAACACTGAAGCTTTCTTT.

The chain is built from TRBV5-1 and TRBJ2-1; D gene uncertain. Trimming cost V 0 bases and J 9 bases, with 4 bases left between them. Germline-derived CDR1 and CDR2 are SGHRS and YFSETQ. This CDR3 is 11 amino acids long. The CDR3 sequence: CASSLEREQFF. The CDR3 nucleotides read TGCGCCAGCAGCTTGGAACGTGAGCAGTTCTTC.

CDR3 in DNA: TGTGCCAGTAGTATTCAATTACTAGCGTTTAGCACAGATACGCAGTATTTT. Translation gives CASSIQLLAFSTDTQYF. The chain joins TRBV19 to TRBJ2-3; 7 bases fit TRBD2. V was clipped by 3 bases and J by 0 bases; unmatched bases: 9. This CDR3 is built from 17 residues. Germline-derived CDR1 and CDR2 are LNHDA and SQIVND (reference sequence). The variable domain in full, with the rest retrieved from reference TRBV19 and TRBJ2-3, is DGGITQSPKYLFRKEGQNVTLSCEQNLNHDAMYWYRQDPGQGLRLIYYSQIVNDFQKGDIAEGYSVSREKKESFPLTVTSAQKNPTAFYLCASSIQLLAFSTDTQYFGPGTRLTVL.

The DNA for the CDR3 is TGTGCCAGCAGTGTGGGCGGCAGGGGCTCTGGAAACACCATATATTTT. This translates into CASSVGGRGSGNTIYF. The genes are TRBV2 and TRBJ1-3; D possibly corresponds to TRBD1 (6 bases). CDR3 size: 16 residues. V lost 4 bases and J 0 bases, leaving 13 bases between the germline ends. In germline, CDR1 is SNHLY, CDR2 FYNNEI.

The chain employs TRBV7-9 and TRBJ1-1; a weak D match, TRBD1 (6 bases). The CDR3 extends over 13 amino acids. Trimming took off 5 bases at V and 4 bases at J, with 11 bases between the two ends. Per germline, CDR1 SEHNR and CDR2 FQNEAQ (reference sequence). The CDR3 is CASSLGQSTEAFF. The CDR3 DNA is TGTGCCAGCAGCCTTGGACAGAGCACTGAAGCTTTCTTT.

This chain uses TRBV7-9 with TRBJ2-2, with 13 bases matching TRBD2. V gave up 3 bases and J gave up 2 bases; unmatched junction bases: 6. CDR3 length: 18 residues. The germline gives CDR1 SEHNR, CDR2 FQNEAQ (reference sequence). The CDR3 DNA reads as TGTGCCAGCAGCTTTAAGACTAGCGGGGGGATTAACACCGGGGAGCTGTTTTTT. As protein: CASSFKTSGGINTGELFF. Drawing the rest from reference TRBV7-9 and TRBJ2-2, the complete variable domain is DTGVSQNPRHKITKRGQNVTFRCDPISEHNRLYWYRQTLGQGPEFLTYFQNEAQLEKSRLLSDRFSAERPKGSFSTLEIQRTEQGDSAMYLCASSFKTSGGINTGELFFGEGSRLTVL.

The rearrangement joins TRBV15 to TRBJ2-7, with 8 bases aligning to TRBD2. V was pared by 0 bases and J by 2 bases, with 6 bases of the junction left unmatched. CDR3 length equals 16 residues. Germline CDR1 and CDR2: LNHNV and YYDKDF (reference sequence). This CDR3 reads CATSRDLAGGPYEQYF. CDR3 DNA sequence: TGTGCCACCAGCAGAGATCTCGCGGGAGGTCCCTACGAGCAGTACTTC. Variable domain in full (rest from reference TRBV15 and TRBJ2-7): DAMVIQNPRYQVTQFGKPVTLSCSQTLNHNVMYWYQQKSSQAPKLLFHYYDKDFNNEADTPDNFQSRRPNTSFCFLDIRSPGLGDTAMYLCATSRDLAGGPYEQYFGPGTRLTVT.

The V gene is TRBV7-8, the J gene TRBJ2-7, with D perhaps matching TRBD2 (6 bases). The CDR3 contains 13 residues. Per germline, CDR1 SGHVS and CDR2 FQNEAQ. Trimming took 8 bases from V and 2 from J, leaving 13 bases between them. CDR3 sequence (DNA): TGTGCCAGCGGAGGGACTGTGACCTACGAGCAGTACTTC. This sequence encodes CASGGTVTYEQYF.

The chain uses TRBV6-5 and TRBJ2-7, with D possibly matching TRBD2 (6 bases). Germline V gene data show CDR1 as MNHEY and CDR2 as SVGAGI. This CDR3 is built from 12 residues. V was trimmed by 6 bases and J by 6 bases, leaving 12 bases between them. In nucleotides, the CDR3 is TGTGCCAGCAGCGCCGGGAGCTTCGAGCAGTACTTC. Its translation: CASSAGSFEQYF.

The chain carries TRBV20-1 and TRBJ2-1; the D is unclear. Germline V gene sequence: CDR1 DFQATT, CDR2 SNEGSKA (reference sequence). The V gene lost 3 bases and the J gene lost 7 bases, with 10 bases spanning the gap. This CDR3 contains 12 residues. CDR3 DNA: TGCAGTGCTAGTCGGGTTCGTAATGAGCAGTTCTTC. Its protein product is CSASRVRNEQFF.

This CDR3 reads CASSKPGDDQPQHF. The CDR3, as DNA: TGTGCCAGCAGCAAACCAGGGGACGATCAGCCCCAGCATTTT. The chain employs TRBV21-1 and TRBJ1-5; TRBD1, the table's D call, lacks a check against the DNA. TRBV21-1 is reported as a pseudogene. CDR3 length: 14 residues.

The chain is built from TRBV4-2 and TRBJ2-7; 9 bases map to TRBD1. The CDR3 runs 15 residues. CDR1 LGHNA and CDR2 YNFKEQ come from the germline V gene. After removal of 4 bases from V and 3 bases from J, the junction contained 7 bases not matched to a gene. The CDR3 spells CASSPYDRGSYEQYF. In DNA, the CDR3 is TGTGCCAGCAGCCCTTATGACAGGGGGAGCTACGAGCAGTACTTC.

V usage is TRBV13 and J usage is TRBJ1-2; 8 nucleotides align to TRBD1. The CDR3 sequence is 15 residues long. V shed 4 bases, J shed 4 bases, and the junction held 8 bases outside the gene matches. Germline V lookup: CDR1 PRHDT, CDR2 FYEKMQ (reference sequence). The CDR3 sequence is CASSSPDRASYGYTF. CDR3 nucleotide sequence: TGTGCCAGCAGCTCCCCGGACAGGGCGTCCTATGGCTACACCTTC.

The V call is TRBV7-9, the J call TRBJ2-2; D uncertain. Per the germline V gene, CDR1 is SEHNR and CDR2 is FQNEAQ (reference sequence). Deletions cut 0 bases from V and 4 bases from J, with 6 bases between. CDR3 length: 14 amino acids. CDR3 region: CASSLATSTGELFF. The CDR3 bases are TGTGCCAGCAGCTTAGCGACCAGCACCGGGGAGCTGTTTTTT. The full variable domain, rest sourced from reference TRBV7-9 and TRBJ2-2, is DTGVSQNPRHKITKRGQNVTFRCDPISEHNRLYWYRQTLGQGPEFLTYFQNEAQLEKSRLLSDRFSAERPKGSFSTLEIQRTEQGDSAMYLCASSLATSTGELFFGEGSRLTVL.

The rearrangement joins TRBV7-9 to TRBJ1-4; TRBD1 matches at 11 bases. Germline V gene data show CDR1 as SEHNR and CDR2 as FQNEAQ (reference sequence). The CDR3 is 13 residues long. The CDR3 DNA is TGTGCATCAGCCGGGACAGGGGGGGAAAAACTGTTTTTT. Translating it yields CASAGTGGEKLFF.

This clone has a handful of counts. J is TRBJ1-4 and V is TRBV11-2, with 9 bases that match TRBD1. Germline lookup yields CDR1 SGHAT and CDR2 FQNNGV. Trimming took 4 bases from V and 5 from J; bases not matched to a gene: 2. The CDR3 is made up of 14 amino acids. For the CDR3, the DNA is TGTGCCAGCAGCTCCGGGACAGGGAATGAAAAACTGTTTTTT. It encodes CASSSGTGNEKLFF.

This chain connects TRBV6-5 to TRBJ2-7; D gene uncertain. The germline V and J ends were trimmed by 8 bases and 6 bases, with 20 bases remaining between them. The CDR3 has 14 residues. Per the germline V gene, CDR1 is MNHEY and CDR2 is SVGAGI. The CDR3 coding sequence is TGTGCCAGCTATGGCAGGACCCAGCAAGGCGAGCAGTACTTC. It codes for CASYGRTQQGEQYF.

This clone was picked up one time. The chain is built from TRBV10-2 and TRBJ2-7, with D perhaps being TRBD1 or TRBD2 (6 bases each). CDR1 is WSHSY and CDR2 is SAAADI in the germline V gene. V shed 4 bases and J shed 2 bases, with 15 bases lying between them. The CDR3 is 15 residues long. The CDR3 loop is CASSVDRRGPYEQYF. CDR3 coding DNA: TGCGCCAGCAGTGTTGACAGGCGGGGCCCCTACGAGCAGTACTTC.

The CDR3 DNA reads TGTGCCAGCAGCCGCGGACCGTTGAACACTGAAGCTTTCTTT. It encodes CASSRGPLNTEAFF. The V call is TRBV7-6, the J call TRBJ1-1; D unclear. The V and J ends lost 5 bases and 0 bases respectively, with 10 bases between them. The germline CDR1 and CDR2 sequences are SGHVS and FNYEAQ. The CDR3 runs to 14 residues.

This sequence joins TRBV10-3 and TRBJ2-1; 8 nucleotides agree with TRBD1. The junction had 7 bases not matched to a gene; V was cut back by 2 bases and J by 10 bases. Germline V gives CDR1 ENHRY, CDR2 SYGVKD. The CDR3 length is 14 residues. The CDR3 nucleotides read TGTGCCATCAGTGAGCAGCAGGGGGCAGGGGAGCAGTTCTTC. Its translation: CAISEQQGAGEQFF.

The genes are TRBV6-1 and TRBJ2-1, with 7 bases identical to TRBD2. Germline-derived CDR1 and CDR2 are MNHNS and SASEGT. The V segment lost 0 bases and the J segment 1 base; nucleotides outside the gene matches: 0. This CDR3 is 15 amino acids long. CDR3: CASSEAGGSYNEQFF. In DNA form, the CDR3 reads TGTGCCAGCAGTGAAGCGGGAGGGTCCTACAATGAGCAGTTCTTC.

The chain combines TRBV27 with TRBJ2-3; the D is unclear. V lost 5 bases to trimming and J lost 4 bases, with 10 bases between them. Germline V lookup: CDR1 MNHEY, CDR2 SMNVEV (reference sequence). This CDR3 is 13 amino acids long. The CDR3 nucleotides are TGTGCCAGCAGTCCCGTGTCCGCAGATACGCAGTATTTT. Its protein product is CASSPVSADTQYF.